Below are 4 T cell receptor beta chains sequenced from a single sample in a study of blood T cell repertoires in COVID-19. The table came from immunoSEQ multiplex PCR; TCRdb's copy has only in-frame clones and leaves some out. This sample has more than 200,000 clones, with roughly 89% found just once. Sequenced material: PBMCs or T cells enriched from blood (not recorded which). The receptors derive from a woman in her 30s with acute COVID-19.

The J gene is TRBJ2-1, the V gene TRBV11-3, with D perhaps matching TRBD2 (5 bases). Trimming removed 5 bases at V and 4 bases at J, with 9 bases between. Germline V gene data show CDR1 as SGHNT and CDR2 as YENEEA. The CDR3 covers 13 residues. The CDR3 DNA reads TGTGCCAGCAGCCTCGGGGTATACAATGAGCAGTTCTTC. This codes for CASSLGVYNEQFF.

The CDR3 region has the DNA TGTGCCGGCACTTTGACAGGGAGCACTGAAGCTTTCTTT. Translation: CAGTLTGSTEAFF. The chain recombines TRBV12-3 or TRBV12-4 with TRBJ1-1, with 7 bases fitting TRBD1. The CDR3 extends over 13 amino acids. V lost 11 bases to trimming and J lost 4 bases; unmatched junction nucleotides: 10.

The gene calls are TRBV11-2 and TRBJ1-1; no clear D. This CDR3 has 16 amino acids. Germline V lookup: CDR1 SGHAT, CDR2 FQNNGV. The V gene lost 2 bases and the J gene lost 3 bases, with 16 bases spanning the gap. The CDR3 here is CASSLRSGSGHTEAFF. CDR3 nucleotides: TGTGCCAGCAGCTTAAGGTCCGGTTCAGGCCACACTGAAGCTTTCTTT.

The chain couples TRBV30 to TRBJ1-3; 9 bases align to TRBD1. The V gene end was trimmed by 8 bases and the J gene end by 2 bases; junction bases not matched to a gene: 13. Per germline, CDR1 GTSNPN and CDR2 SVGIG (reference sequence). The CDR3 is made up of 16 amino acids. The CDR3 coding sequence is TGTGCCCAGCGACAGGGGGGCCCCTTTGCTGGAAACACCATATATTTT. It translates to CAQRQGGPFAGNTIYF.